The source of this TCR beta chain is a study of PD-1 blockade in classical Hodgkin lymphoma. On this clone: Antigen: not known.

Notes on the study in general: TCR diversity rose significantly by C4D1 in CD4+ but not CD8+ cells. Exclusion was applied to patients who started nivolumab under 1 year after ASCT. At baseline, newly diagnosed patients reportedly showed less TCR diversity than healthy donors.

Repertoires were generated with immunoSEQ multiplex PCR, while TCRdb's copy carries only in-frame clones and drops some. The repertoire holds 40,000 to 50,000 clones, with about 77% as singletons. V shed 0 bases, J shed 0 bases, and the junction held 5 bases outside the gene matches. The CDR3 is 18 residues long. Per the germline V gene, CDR1 is SGHDN and CDR2 is FVKESK. The patients all showed relapse after autologous stem cell transplantation, while their brentuximab vedotin exposure varied. Complete response, partial response or progressive disease constituted the best response categories observed.

This TCR was sampled from a human donor with classical Hodgkin lymphoma. Sequenced here: peripheral blood mononuclear cells (PBMCs), sampled at baseline. The chain is built from TRBV14 and TRBJ1-6; the match to TRBD1 covers 7 bases. CDR3 loop: CASSQDLGDSSYNSPLHF. CDR3 coding DNA: TGTGCCAGCAGCCAAGATTTGGGGGACAGCTCCTATAATTCACCCCTCCACTTT.